This T cell receptor beta chain was recorded in a study of blood T cell repertoires in COVID-19. Recruits, aged roughly 18 to 100 years, lived in 24 US areas. CDR1 is LGHDT and CDR2 is YNNKEL in the germline V gene (reference sequence). Trimming took off 6 bases at V and 1 base at J, with 6 bases between the two ends. This CDR3 contains 12 residues. Per the authors' pipeline: Nucleated cell counts were estimated from reference gene primer amplification. Sequenced by immunoSEQ multiplex PCR; TCRdb stores in-frame clones only, minus some. The V and J calls and the clone size are those of that table, but D and trimming were determined from the DNA. The table has around 240,000 clones, about 87% seen once; the top ten hold around 0.87%.

V gene TRBV3-1 (or the pseudogene TRBV3-2) combines with J gene TRBJ2-5; D is undetermined. The sequence derives from a man aged 45-65 years who had been exposed to COVID-19. Sequenced: PBMCs or T cells enriched from blood (not recorded which). Here the CDR3 reads CASRSSQETQYF. The CDR3 region has the DNA TGTGCCAGCAGATCCTCCCAAGAGACCCAGTACTTC.